Given below is one TCR beta chain in context. This sample is drawn from a study of blood T cell repertoires in COVID-19. Study context: Whether acute or convalescent, the COVID-19 samples came from the United States, Italy and Spain.

The ends were cut back, 0 bases at V and 4 bases at J, with 10 bases in the middle. The CDR3 covers 14 residues. In germline, CDR1 is LGHNA, CDR2 YNFKEQ. Produced via immunoSEQ multiplex PCR; TCRdb's table is partial and in-frame only. The sample includes roughly 70,000 clones, around four fifths of them seen just once. The sequencing sample was made of peripheral blood. The source of this sequence is a human donor in a cohort sampled during active COVID-19. V gene TRBV4-2 combines with J gene TRBJ2-7, with D possibly being TRBD1 (6 bases). The CDR3 sequence: CASSQEGQGYEQYF. CDR3 in DNA: TGTGCCAGCAGCCAAGAAGGGCAGGGGTACGAGCAGTACTTC.